This T cell receptor (beta chain) was recorded in a study of blood T cell repertoires in COVID-19. Study-wide background: Researchers got acute and convalescent COVID-19 samples from the United States, Italy and Spain.

Those designated as exposed participants met a COVID-19 case within 2 weeks before study entry. Trimming shortened V by 4 bases and J by 4 bases, and 12 bases separated the two germline ends. This CDR3 region has 14 residues. Germline values: CDR1 SGDLS, CDR2 YYNGEE. Generated by immunoSEQ multiplex PCR, the TCRdb table keeps only in-frame clones and is missing some. In the table there are roughly 230,000 clones, 80% to 90% of which are singletons. This clonotype was sampled from a woman in her forties or fifties who had been exposed to COVID-19. The chain combines TRBV9 with TRBJ1-3; D gene uncertain. The specimen was PBMCs or T cells enriched from blood (not recorded which). Written as DNA, the CDR3 is TGTGCCAGCAGCCCTACGGGTGGAGGAAACACCATATATTTT. It specifies CASSPTGGGNTIYF.